This TCR beta chain was sequenced during a study of blood T cell repertoires in COVID-19. Sequencing was performed with immunoSEQ multiplex PCR; in TCRdb, only in-frame clones are kept and a portion is missing. The sample includes 70,000 to 100,000 clones, approximately 84% of them seen just once. Germline V lookup: CDR1 MNHEY, CDR2 SVGAGI. The V segment lost 5 bases and the J segment 1 base; nucleotides outside the gene matches: 5. The CDR3 spans 15 residues. Sequenced input: peripheral blood. The rearrangement uses TRBV6-5 and TRBJ2-5; 9 bases map to TRBD1. The clonotype was recovered from a human donor in a cohort sampled during active COVID-19. CDR3 loop: CASSRGQGVQETQYF. Here the CDR3 DNA reads TGTGCCAGCAGTAGGGGACAGGGAGTCCAAGAGACCCAGTACTTC.